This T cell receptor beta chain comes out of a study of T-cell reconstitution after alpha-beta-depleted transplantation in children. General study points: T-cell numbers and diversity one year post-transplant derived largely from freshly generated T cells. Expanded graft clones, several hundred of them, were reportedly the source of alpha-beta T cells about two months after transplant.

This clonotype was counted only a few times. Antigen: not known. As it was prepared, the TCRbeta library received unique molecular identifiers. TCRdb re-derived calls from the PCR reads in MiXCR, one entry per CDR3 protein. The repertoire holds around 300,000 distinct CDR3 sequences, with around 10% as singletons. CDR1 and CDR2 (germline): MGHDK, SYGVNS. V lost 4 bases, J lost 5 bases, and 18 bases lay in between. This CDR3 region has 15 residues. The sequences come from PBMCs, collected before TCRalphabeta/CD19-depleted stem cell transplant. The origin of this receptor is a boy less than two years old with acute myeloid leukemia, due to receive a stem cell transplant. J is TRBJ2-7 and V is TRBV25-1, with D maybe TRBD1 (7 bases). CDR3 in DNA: TGTGCCAGCAGTGCGTACAGGGGACTCGCCCACGAGCAGTACTTC. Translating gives CASSAYRGLAHEQYF.